This T cell receptor (beta chain) was profiled in a study of breast tumors, draining lymph nodes, adjacent tissues. This clonotype was counted once. The antigen remains unidentified. One end of the junction is discordant with germline, which a read error may explain. Study-wide results and caveats: Findings are consistent with lymph node origin and intratumoral expansion of most tumor T cells. Tumor TCR diversity was below lymph nodes but above nontumor tissue. Luminal-like breast cancer showed significantly greater tumor-nontumor repertoire similarity than basal-like breast cancer did.

TCRdb reanalysed the multiplex PCR reads using MiXCR and keeps one entry per CDR3 protein. The sample has 200,000 to 250,000 distinct CDR3 sequences; 32% are singletons. Samples came from axillary lymph nodes draining the breast cancer. This receptor was identified in a female donor with breast cancer. Some clones in this sample may be carry-over from other donors' samples. The sequenced material came from axillary lymph node tissue.

The CDR3 loop is CASGVDGTGDGKLFF. The CDR3 DNA follows: TGTGCCAGCGGCGTAGACGGGACAGGGGATGGAAAACTGTTTTTT. The V call is TRBV9, the J call TRBJ1-4; TRBD1 agrees at 10 bases. The CDR3 loop spans 15 amino acids. Germline V CDR1 and CDR2: SGDLS, YYNGEE.